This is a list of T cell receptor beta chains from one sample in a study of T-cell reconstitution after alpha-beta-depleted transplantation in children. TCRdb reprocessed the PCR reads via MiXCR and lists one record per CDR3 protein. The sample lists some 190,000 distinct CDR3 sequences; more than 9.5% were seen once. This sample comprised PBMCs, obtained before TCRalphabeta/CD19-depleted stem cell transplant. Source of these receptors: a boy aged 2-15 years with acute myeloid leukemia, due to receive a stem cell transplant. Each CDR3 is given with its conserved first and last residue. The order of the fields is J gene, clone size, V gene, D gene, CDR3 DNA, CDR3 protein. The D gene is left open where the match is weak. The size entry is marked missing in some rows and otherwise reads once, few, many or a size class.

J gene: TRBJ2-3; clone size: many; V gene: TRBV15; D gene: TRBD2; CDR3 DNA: TGTGCCACCAGCAGATCGGGGGGATCGGCTGATACGCAGTATTTT; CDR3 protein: CATSRSGGSADTQYF
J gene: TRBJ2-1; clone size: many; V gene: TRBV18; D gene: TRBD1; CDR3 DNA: TGTGCCAGCTCACCACCGGGACAGGGGGCCAATGAGCAGTTCTTC; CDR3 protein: CASSPPGQGANEQFF
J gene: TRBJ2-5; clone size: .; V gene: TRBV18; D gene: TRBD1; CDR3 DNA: TGTGCCAGCTCACCATCAGGGGGCCATCGGGAGACCCAGTACTTC; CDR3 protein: CASSPSGGHRETQYF
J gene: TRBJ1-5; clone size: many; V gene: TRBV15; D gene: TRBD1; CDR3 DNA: TGTGCCACCAGCAGGCGCGCAGGGGGCTATAGCAATCAGCCCCAGCATTTT; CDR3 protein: CATSRRAGGYSNQPQHF
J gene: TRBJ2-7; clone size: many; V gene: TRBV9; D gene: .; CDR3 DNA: TGTGCCAGCAGCATCGACAGGTTGATCTACGAGCAGTACTTC; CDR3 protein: CASSIDRLIYEQYF
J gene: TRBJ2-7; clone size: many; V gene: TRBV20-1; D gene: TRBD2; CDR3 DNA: TGCAGTGCTAGAGATGGGGCTAGCGGGAAATACGAGCAGTACTTC; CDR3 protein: CSARDGASGKYEQYF
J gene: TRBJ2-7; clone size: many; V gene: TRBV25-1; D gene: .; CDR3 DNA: TGTGCCAGCAGTGAACAGGGGCCATCCTTGCAGTACTTC; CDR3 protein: CASSEQGPSLQYF
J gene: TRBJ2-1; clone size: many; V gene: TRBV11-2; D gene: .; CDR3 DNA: TGTGCCAGCAGCTTAACCCGAGCCGGCTCCTACAATGAGCAGTTCTTC; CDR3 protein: CASSLTRAGSYNEQFF
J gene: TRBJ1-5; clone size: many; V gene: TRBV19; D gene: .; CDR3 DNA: TGTGCCAGTACTATGACAGGTTGGGGAAATCAGCCCCAGCATTTT; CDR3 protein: CASTMTGWGNQPQHF
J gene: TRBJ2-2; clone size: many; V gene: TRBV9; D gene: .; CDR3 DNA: TGTGCCAGCAGCGTAGGCGTAGTCGTAAACACCGGGGAGCTGTTTTTT; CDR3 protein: CASSVGVVVNTGELFF
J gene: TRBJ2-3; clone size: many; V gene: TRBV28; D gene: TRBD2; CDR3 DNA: TGTGCCAGCAGTTTAATTCCGGGGGGTACGCAGTATTTT; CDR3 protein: CASSLIPGGTQYF
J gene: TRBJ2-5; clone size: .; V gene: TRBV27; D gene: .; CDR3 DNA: TGTGCCAGCTCAGAGGGAGAGACCCAGTACTTC; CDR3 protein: CASSEGETQYF
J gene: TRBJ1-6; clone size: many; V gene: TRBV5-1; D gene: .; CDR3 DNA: TGCGCCAGCAGCTTGAACAGGGTATATAATTCACCCCTCCACTTT; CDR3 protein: CASSLNRVYNSPLHF
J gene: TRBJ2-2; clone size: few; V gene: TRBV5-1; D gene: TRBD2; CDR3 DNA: TGCGCCAGCAGCTTTCTAGCGGCGACGAACACCGGGGAGCTGTTTTTT; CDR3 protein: CASSFLAATNTGELFF
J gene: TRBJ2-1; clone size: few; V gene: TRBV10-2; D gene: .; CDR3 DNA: TGCGCCAGCAGTGAGGCAATCAGGGCTCCCACCTCCGGGAGCTCCTACAATGAGCAGTTCTTC; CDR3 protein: CASSEAIRAPTSGSSYNEQFF
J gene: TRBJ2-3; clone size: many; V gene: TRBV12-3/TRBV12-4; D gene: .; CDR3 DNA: TGTGCCAGCAGTTTGGGACTCGGGGCGGATACGCAGTATTTT; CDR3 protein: CASSLGLGADTQYF
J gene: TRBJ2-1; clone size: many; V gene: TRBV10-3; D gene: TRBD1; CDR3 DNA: TGTGCCATCAGTGAGTCGGGGACAGGGGGCTGGGATGAGCAGTTCTTC; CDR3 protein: CAISESGTGGWDEQFF
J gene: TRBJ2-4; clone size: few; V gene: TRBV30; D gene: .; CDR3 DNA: TGTGCCTGGAGTGAGACAGGACCCAACATTCAGTACTTC; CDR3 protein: CAWSETGPNIQYF
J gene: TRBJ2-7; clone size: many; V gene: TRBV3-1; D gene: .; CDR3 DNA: TGTGCCAGCAGCCCGAGAGGCGACTCCTACGAGCAGTACTTC; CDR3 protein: CASSPRGDSYEQYF
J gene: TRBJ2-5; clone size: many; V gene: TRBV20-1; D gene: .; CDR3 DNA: TGCAGTGCTAGAGTTCAGGGACGGGCGGAGACCCAGTACTTC; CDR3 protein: CSARVQGRAETQYF
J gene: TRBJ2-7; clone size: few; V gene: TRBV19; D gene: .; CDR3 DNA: TGTGCCAGTAGTATACCCGGCTACGAGCAGTACTTC; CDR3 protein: CASSIPGYEQYF
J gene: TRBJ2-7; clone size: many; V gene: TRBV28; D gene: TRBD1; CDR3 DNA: TGTGCCAGCAGTTTTCCCGGGACAGGGAGAGGGGAGCAGTACTTC; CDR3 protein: CASSFPGTGRGEQYF
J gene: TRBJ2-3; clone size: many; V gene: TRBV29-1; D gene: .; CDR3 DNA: TGCACCGGGGGTGCTAGCTATACGCAGTATTTT; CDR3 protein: CTGGASYTQYF
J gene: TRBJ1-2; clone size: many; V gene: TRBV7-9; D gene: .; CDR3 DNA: TGTGCCAGCAGCTTAGTTTATCGGGGCGGGAACTATGGCTACACCTTC; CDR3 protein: CASSLVYRGGNYGYTF
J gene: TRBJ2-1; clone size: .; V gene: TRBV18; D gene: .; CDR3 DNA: TGTGCCAGCTCTCCCACGGCGGGGTCATTCGCTGAGCAGTTCTTC; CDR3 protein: CASSPTAGSFAEQFF
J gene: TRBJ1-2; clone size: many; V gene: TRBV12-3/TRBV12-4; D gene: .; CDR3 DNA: TGTGCCAGCAGTGCCGACAGCCCCTTAGGCTACACCTTC; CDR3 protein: CASSADSPLGYTF
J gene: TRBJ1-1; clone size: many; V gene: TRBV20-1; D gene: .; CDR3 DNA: TGCAGTGCCAAAGGGGTCGGGGGTGACACTGAAGCTTTCTTT; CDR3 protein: CSAKGVGGDTEAFF
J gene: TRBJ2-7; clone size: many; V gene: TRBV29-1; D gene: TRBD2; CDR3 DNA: TGCAGCGTTTCGGGACTAGCGGGATACGAGCAGTACTTC; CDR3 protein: CSVSGLAGYEQYF
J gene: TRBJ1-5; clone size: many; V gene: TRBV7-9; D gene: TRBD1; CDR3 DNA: TGTGCCAGCAGCGGAGGGACAGGGGATCAGCCCCAGCATTTT; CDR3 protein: CASSGGTGDQPQHF
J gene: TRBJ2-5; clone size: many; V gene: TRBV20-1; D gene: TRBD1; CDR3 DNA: TGCAGTGCTAGAGCCACCGGGACAGGGACCGAGACCCAGTACTTC; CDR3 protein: CSARATGTGTETQYF
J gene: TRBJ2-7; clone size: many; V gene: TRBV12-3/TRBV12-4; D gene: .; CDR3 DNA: TGTGCCAGCAGCCAAAATTGGATGGGGTCCTACGAGCAGTACTTC; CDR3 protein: CASSQNWMGSYEQYF
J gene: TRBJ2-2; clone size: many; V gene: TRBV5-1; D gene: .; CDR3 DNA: TGCGCCAGCAGCCGGGGGCTAGAATGGTTAACCGGGGAGCTGTTTTTT; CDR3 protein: CASSRGLEWLTGELFF
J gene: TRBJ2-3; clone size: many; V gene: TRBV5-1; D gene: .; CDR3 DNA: TGCGCCAGCAGCTTGTTAGGGGGAACCACAGATACGCAGTATTTT; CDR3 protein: CASSLLGGTTDTQYF
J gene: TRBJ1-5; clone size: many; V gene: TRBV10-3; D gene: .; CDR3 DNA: TGTGCCATCGCCTCTAGGGAGGCGGAGCCCCAGCATTTT; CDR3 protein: CAIASREAEPQHF
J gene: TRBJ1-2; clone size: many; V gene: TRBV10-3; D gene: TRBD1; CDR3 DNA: TGTGCCATCAGCGGGGACAGCAACTATGGCTACACCTTC; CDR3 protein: CAISGDSNYGYTF
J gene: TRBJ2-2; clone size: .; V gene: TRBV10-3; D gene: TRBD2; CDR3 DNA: TGTGCCATCAGCCCTACTAGCGGGAGGGGTAACACCGGGGAGCTGTTTTTT; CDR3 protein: CAISPTSGRGNTGELFF
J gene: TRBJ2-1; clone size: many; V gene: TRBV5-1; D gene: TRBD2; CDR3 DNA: TGCGCCAGCAGCTTGGTTGCTAGCGGGAACAATGAGCAGTTCTTC; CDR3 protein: CASSLVASGNNEQFF
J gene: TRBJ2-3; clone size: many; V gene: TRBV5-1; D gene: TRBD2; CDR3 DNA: TGCGCCAGCAGGACCGGGACTAGCGGGGGCCGGGGTACTCAGTATTTT; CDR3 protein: CASRTGTSGGRGTQYF
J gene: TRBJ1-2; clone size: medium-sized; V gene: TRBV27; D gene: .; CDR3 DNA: TGTGCCAGCAGTTACTACGGGCCAAACTATGGCTACACCTTC; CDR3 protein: CASSYYGPNYGYTF
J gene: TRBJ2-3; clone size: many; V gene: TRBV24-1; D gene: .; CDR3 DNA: TGTGCCACCAGTGATGCTCGGGGAAGGGCAGATACGCAGTATTTT; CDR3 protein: CATSDARGRADTQYF
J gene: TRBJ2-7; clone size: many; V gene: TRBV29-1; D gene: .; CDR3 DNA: TGCAGCGTTCGCTTTCCAGGGCCCTACGAGCAGTACTTC; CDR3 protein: CSVRFPGPYEQYF
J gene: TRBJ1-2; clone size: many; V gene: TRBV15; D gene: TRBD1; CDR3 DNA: TGTGCCACCAGCATCCACCCTACAGGGGGCTTCGGCTACACCTTC; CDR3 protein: CATSIHPTGGFGYTF
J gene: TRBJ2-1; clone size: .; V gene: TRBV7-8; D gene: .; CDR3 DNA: TGTGCCAGCAGCTTAGCGAGACAGATTAAGTACAATGAGCAGTTCTTC; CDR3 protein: CASSLARQIKYNEQFF